This is a list of T cell receptor beta chains from one sample in a study of blood T cell repertoires in COVID-19. Clones were sequenced by immunoSEQ multiplex PCR, and TCRdb holds only the in-frame ones, with some missing. The table lists about 140,000 clones, approximately 88% of them singletons. Sequenced material: PBMCs or T cells enriched from blood (not recorded which). The receptors derive from a man aged 35-49 years with acute COVID-19. The CDR3 runs from the conserved cysteine through the conserved F or W. The D gene is left open where the match is weak. Size values are once, few and many counts, or a class for expanded clones, and some rows have none.

few	TRBV11-2	-	TRBJ2-7	TGTGCCAGCAGCACGCAGCAGGGTACCGAGCAGTACTTC	CASSTQQGTEQYF
-	TRBV5-4	-	TRBJ1-6	TGTGCCAGCAGCCGCGACAGCGATAATTCACCCCTCCACTTT	CASSRDSDNSPLHF
-	TRBV4-3	TRBD2	TRBJ2-1	TGCGCCAGCAGCCAAGATTATACTAGCGGTTACTACAATGAGCAGTTCTTC	CASSQDYTSGYYNEQFF
-	TRBV30	TRBD1	TRBJ2-2	TGTGCCTGGGAGAGGACAGGGATCGGGGAGCTGTTTTTT	CAWERTGIGELFF
-	TRBV15	-	TRBJ1-4	TGTGCCACCAGCAGACCGACGGGGGAAAAACTGTTTTTT	CATSRPTGEKLFF
few	TRBV21-1	-	TRBJ2-1	TGTGCCAGTTTCCCCGGGACAGGGGTAGGCGAGCAGTTCTTC	CASFPGTGVGEQFF
few	TRBV7-9	-	TRBJ1-1	TGTGCCAGCAGCTTAGGTTCAGGGGCATCCGCTGAAGCTTTCTTT	CASSLGSGASAEAFF
-	TRBV20-1	-	TRBJ1-2	TGCAGTGCTAGTCTTGGACAGTCTAATGGCTACACCTTC	CSASLGQSNGYTF
-	TRBV10-3	-	TRBJ2-1	TGTGCCATCACCCGAGAGAGGAACAATGAGCAGTTCTTC	CAITRERNNEQFF
few	TRBV10-3	-	TRBJ2-1	TGTGCCATCAGTACAAACAATGAGCAGTTCTTC	CAISTNNEQFF
-	TRBV6-5	-	TRBJ2-7	TGTGCCAGCACCCCTGGACTTTCCTACGAGCAGTACTTC	CASTPGLSYEQYF
few	TRBV6-6	TRBD1	TRBJ2-7	TGTGCCAGCAGTTCCCGACAGGGCACCTACGAGCAGTACTTC	CASSSRQGTYEQYF
-	TRBV18	TRBD1	TRBJ2-7	TGTGCCAGCTCACCACCGGTAACAGGGGCCAGCTACGAGCAGTACTTC	CASSPPVTGASYEQYF
-	TRBV30	TRBD1	TRBJ2-7	TGTGCCTGGAGTCCGGGACAGGGGACCTACGAGCAGTACTTC	CAWSPGQGTYEQYF
-	TRBV6-4	-	TRBJ1-3	TGTGCCAGCAGTCCCAGTGGAAACACCATATATTTT	CASSPSGNTIYF
-	TRBV11-2	-	TRBJ1-1	TGTGCCAGCAGCTTAGGTCCGGGTTTCGTGGACACTGAAGCTTTCTTT	CASSLGPGFVDTEAFF
-	TRBV6-2/TRBV6-3	-	TRBJ1-1	TGTGCCAGCAGTTGGGAGGGGGTTTACACTGAAGCTTTCTTT	CASSWEGVYTEAFF
-	TRBV7-9	-	TRBJ2-3	TGTGCCAGCAGCCTCACCCGGGATACGCAGTATTTT	CASSLTRDTQYF
-	TRBV7-7	TRBD1	TRBJ2-1	TGTGCCAGCAGCACCGGGACAGGTCTTTGGAATGAGCAGTTCTTC	CASSTGTGLWNEQFF
-	TRBV9	TRBD2	TRBJ2-7	TGTGCCAGCAGCGTAGCAGCGGGAGGTGTGGGAGAGCAGTACTTC	CASSVAAGGVGEQYF
-	TRBV4-3	TRBD2	TRBJ2-7	TGCGCCAGCAGCCAAACTTCCGGACTAGCGGAGAGCTCCTACGAGCAGTACTTC	CASSQTSGLAESSYEQYF
-	TRBV7-9	-	TRBJ2-5	TGTGCCAGCAGCTCTCAGGGAATACCGCACCAAGAGACCCAGTACTTC	CASSSQGIPHQETQYF
-	TRBV4-2	TRBD2	TRBJ2-3	TGTGCCAGCACCCGCGGGGGGGAGCTAGTTGACACAGATACGCAGTATTTT	CASTRGGELVDTDTQYF
-	TRBV5-1	TRBD1	TRBJ1-6	TGCGCCAGCAGCTTAGGGACAGGGGGCTCTAATTCACCCCTCCACTTT	CASSLGTGGSNSPLHF
few	TRBV29-1	TRBD1	TRBJ1-2	TGCAGCGTGGGAGGAAGGGGGCCGGTCTATGGCTACACCTTC	CSVGGRGPVYGYTF
few	TRBV27	-	TRBJ2-2	TGTGCCAGCAGTTTATCGTTTCGCCTAGCCGATGTGGTCGGGGAGCTGTTTTTT	CASSLSFRLADVVGELFF
-	TRBV6-2/TRBV6-3	-	TRBJ2-3	TGTGCCAGCAGTTACCTAGACGGGAGAAGGACAGATACGCAGTATTTT	CASSYLDGRRTDTQYF
-	TRBV5-5	-	TRBJ1-4	TGTGCCAGCACCCCGGGTCTAGAGGGTGAAAAACTGTTTTTT	CASTPGLEGEKLFF
-	TRBV25-1	-	TRBJ1-2	TGTGCCAGCAGTGGGGGCCGTGCAAACTATGGCTACACCTTC	CASSGGRANYGYTF
few	TRBV29-1	TRBD2	TRBJ2-3	TGCAGCGCAGCCCGGACTAGCGACGCAGATACGCAGTATTTT	CSAARTSDADTQYF
-	TRBV6-5	-	TRBJ1-5	TGTGCCAGCAGTCCACTCGGGGGAAACCAGCCCCAGCATTTT	CASSPLGGNQPQHF
-	TRBV2	-	TRBJ2-3	TGTGCCAGCACCGGACTGTACACAGATACGCAGTATTTT	CASTGLYTDTQYF
once	TRBV5-6	-	TRBJ2-5	TGTGCCAGCAGCCTCAGGCAGGGTGAGACCCAGTACTTC	CASSLRQGETQYF
-	TRBV3-1/TRBV3-2	TRBD1	TRBJ2-6	TGTGCCAGCAGCCTTGGACAGGGACTCTCTGGGGCCAACGTCCTGACTTTC	CASSLGQGLSGANVLTF
-	TRBV5-1	TRBD2	TRBJ2-3	TGCGCCAGCAGCCGTAGCGGGGGGGGCACAGATACGCAGTATTTT	CASSRSGGGTDTQYF
-	TRBV28	-	TRBJ1-5	TGTGCCAGCAGTTTGTCCAGGAATCAGCCCCAGCATTTT	CASSLSRNQPQHF
-	TRBV7-2	TRBD1	TRBJ1-5	TGTGCCAGCAGCGCTGACAGGGGCAATCAGCCCCAGCATTTT	CASSADRGNQPQHF
-	TRBV28	-	TRBJ1-5	TGTGCCAGCAGTTCCCCAGGAAACAATCAGCCCCAGCATTTT	CASSSPGNNQPQHF
-	TRBV3-1/TRBV3-2	-	TRBJ2-7	TGTGCCAGCAGCCTGGGACTTCATGGGGACTACGAGCAGTACTTC	CASSLGLHGDYEQYF